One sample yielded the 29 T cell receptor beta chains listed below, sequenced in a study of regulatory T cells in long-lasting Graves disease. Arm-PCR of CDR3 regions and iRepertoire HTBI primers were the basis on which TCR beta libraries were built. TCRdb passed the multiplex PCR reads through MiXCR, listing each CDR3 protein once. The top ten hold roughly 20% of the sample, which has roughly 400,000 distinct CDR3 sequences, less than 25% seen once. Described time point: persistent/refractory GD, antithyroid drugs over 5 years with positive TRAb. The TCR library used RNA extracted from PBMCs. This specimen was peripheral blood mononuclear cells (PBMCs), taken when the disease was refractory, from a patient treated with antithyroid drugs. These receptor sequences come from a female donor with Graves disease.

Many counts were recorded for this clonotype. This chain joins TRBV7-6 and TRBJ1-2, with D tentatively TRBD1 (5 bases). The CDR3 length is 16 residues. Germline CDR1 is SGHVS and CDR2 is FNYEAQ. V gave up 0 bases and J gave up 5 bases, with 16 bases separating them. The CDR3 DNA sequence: TGTGCCAGCAGCTTAGCTTGGCAGGGTCCGACGTATGGCTACACCTTC. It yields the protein CASSLAWQGPTYGYTF.

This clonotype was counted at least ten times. The CDR3 spells CASSAEQLATNEKLFF. DNA of the CDR3: TGTGCCAGCAGTGCGGAACAACTTGCAACTAATGAAAAACTGTTTTTT. The V gene is TRBV2, the J gene TRBJ1-4, with D uncertain. The CDR3 has 16 residues. Germline CDR1 is SNHLY and CDR2 is FYNNEI. V gave up 4 bases and J gave up 0 bases, with 12 bases separating them.

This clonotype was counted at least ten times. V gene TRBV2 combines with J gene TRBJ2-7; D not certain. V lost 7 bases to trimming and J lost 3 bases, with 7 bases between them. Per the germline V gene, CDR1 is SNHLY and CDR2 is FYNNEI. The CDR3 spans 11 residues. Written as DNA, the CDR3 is TGTGCCAGCACCTCAGGCTACGAGCAGTACTTC. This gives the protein CASTSGYEQYF.

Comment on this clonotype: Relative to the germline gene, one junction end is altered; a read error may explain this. The CDR3 protein is CASSIAGDLGEQYF. The CDR3 DNA sequence: TGTGCCAGCAGCATAGCGGGAGATCTGGGGGAGCAGTACTTC. The V gene is TRBV7-9, the J gene TRBJ2-7; 9 nucleotides line up with TRBD2. The CDR3 spans 14 residues. Per the germline V gene, CDR1 is SEHNR and CDR2 is FQNEAQ (reference sequence).

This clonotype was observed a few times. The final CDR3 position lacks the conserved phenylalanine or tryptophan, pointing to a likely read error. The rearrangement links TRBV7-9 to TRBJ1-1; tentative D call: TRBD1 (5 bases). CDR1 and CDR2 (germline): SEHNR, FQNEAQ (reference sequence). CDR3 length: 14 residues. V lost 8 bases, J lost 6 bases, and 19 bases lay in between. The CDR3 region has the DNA TGTGCCAGCGCCGCGGGGGGAATCGGGTCTGAAGCTTTCATT. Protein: CASAAGGIGSEAFI.

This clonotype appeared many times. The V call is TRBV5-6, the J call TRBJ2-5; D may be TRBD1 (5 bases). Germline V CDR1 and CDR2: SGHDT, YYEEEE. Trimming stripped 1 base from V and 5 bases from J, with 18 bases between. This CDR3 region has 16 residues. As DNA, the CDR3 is TGTGCCAGCAGCTTGAGGGTAGGGGTGACGCTGGAGACCCAGTACTTC. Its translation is CASSLRVGVTLETQYF.

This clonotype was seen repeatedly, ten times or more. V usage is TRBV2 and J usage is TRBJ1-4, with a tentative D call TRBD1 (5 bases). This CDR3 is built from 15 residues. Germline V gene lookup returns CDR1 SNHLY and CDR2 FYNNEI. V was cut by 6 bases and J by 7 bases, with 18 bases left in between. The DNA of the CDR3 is TGTGCCAGCAGCCGAGGATCAGGGCGGGGTGAAAAACTGTTTTTT. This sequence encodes CASSRGSGRGEKLFF.

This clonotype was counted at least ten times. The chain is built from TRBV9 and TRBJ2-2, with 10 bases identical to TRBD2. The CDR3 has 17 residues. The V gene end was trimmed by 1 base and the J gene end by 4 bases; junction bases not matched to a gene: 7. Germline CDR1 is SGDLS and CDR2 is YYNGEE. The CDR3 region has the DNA TGTGCCAGCAGCGTACGGCTAGCGGGAGAGGTCACCGGGGAGCTGTTTTTT. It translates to CASSVRLAGEVTGELFF.

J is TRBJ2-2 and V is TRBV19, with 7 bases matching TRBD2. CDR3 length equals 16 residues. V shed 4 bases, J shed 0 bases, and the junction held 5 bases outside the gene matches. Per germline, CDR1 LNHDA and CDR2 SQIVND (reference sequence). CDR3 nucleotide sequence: TGTGCCAGTAGTAGACCCGGGGGGTCGAACACCGGGGAGCTGTTTTTT. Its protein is CASSRPGGSNTGELFF. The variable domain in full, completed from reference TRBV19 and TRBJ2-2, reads DGGITQSPKYLFRKEGQNVTLSCEQNLNHDAMYWYRQDPGQGLRLIYYSQIVNDFQKGDIAEGYSVSREKKESFPLTVTSAQKNPTAFYLCASSRPGGSNTGELFFGEGSRLTVL.

The chain's CDR3 is CASSLAGTNNEQFF. CDR3 sequence (DNA): TGTGCCAGCAGCCTGGCCGGGACTAACAATGAGCAGTTCTTC. The chain has TRBV7-2 and TRBJ2-1, with TRBD2 identical over 7 bases. CDR3 length: 14 residues. Germline CDR1 is SGHTA and CDR2 is FQGNSA. J lost 5 bases, V lost 5 bases, and 6 bases had no gene match.

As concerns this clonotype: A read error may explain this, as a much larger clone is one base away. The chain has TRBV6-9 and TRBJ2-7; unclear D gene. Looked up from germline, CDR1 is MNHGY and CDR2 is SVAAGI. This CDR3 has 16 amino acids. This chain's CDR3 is CASSYSLADPRNEQHF. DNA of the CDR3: TGTGCCAGCAGTTATTCCTTAGCTGATCCCAGAAACGAGCAGCACTTC.

This CDR3 is CASSVGEGNSYEQYF. CDR3 nucleotides: TGTGCCAGTAGCGTTGGAGAGGGCAACTCCTACGAGCAGTACTTC. The chain recombines TRBV19 with TRBJ2-7, with a weak D call TRBD2 (5 bases). Between the trimmed V and J ends, which lost 6 bases and 0 bases, there was a span of 15 bases. The CDR3 has 15 residues. Germline V gene lookup returns CDR1 LNHDA and CDR2 SQIVND (reference sequence).

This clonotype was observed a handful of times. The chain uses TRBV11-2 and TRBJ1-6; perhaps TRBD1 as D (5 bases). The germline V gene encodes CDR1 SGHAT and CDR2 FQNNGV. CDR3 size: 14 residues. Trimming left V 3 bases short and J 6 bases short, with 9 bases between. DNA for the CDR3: TGTGCCAGCAGCTTCCGGGACTTTAATTCACCCCTCCACTTT. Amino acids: CASSFRDFNSPLHF.

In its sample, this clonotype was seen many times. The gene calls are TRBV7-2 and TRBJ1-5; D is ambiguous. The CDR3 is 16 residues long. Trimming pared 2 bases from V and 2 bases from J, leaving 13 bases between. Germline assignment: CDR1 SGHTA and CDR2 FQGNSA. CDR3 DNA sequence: TGTGCCAGCAGCTTATCCGGGCTGGGAGGCAATCAGCCCCAGCATTTT. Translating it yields CASSLSGLGGNQPQHF.

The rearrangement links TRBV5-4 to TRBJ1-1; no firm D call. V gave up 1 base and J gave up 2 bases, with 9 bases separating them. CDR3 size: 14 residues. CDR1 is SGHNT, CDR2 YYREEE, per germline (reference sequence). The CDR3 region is CASSLLGRNTEAFF. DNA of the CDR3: TGTGCCAGCAGCTTGCTAGGGAGAAACACTGAAGCTTTCTTT. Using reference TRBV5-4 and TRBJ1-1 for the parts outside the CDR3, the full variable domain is ETGVTQSPTHLIKTRGQQVTLRCSSQSGHNTVSWYQQALGQGPQFIFQYYREEENGRGNFPPRFSGLQFPNYSSELNVNALELDDSALYLCASSLLGRNTEAFFGQGTRLTVV.

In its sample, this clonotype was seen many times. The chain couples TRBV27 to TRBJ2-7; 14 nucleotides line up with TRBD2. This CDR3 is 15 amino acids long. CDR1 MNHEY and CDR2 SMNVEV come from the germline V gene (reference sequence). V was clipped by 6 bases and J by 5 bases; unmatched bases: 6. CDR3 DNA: TGTGCCAGCAGGCGGACTAGCGGGAGGTGGGACGAGCAGTACTTC. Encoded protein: CASRRTSGRWDEQYF.

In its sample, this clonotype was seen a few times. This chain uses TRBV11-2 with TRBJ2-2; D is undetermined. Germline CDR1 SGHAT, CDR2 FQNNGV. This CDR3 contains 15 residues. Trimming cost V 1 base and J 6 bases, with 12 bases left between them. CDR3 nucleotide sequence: TGTGCCAGCAGCTTAGTGTCCGCGATCCCCGGGGAGCTGTTTTTT. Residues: CASSLVSAIPGELFF. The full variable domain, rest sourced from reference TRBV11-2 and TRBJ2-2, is EAGVAQSPRYKIIEKRQSVAFWCNPISGHATLYWYQQILGQGPKLLIQFQNNGVVDDSQLPKDRFSAERLKGVDSTLKIQPAKLEDSAVYLCASSLVSAIPGELFFGEGSRLTVL.

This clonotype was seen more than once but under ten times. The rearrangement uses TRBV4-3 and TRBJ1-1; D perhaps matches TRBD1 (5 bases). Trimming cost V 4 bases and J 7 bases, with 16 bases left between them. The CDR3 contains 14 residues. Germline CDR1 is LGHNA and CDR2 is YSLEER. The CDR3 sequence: CASSLLGGTGEAFF. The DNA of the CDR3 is TGCGCCAGCAGCCTTCTGGGGGGGACTGGTGAAGCTTTCTTT.

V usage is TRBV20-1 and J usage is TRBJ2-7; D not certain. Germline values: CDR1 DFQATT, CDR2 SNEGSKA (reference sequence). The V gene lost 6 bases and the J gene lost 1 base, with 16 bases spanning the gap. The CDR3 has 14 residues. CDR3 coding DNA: TGCAGTGCATCGGTCCCCCGTCAATCCTACGAGCAGTACTTC. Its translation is CSASVPRQSYEQYF.

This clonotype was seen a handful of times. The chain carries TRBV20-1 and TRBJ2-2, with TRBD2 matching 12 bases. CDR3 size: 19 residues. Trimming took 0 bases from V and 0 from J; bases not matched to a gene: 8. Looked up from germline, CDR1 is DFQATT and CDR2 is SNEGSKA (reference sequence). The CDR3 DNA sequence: TGCAGTGCTAGAGATCGACTCGGACTAGCGGGGACGAACACCGGGGAGCTGTTTTTT. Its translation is CSARDRLGLAGTNTGELFF.

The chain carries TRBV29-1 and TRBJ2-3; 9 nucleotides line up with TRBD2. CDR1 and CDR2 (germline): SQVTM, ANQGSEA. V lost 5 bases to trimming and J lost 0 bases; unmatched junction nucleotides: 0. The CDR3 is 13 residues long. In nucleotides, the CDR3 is TGCAGCGTTCTAGCGGGGAGCACAGATACGCAGTATTTT. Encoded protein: CSVLAGSTDTQYF.

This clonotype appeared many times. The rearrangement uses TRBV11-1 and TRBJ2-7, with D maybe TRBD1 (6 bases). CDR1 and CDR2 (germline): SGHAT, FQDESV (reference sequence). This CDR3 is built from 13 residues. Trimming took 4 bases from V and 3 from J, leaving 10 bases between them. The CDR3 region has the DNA TGTGCCAGCAGCTGGACAGCCTACTACGAGCAGTACTTC. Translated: CASSWTAYYEQYF. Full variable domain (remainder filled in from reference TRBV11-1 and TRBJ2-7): EAEVAQSPRYKITEKSQAVAFWCDPISGHATLYWYRQILGQGPELLVQFQDESVVDDSQLPKDRFSAERLKGVDSTLKIQPAELGDSAMYLCASSWTAYYEQYFGPGTRLTVT.

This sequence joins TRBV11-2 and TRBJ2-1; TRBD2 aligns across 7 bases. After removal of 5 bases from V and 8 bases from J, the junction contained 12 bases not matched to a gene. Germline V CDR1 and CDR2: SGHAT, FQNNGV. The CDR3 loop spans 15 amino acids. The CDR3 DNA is TGTGCCAGCAGCCCCGGGGCGGGAGTGGGGTATGAGCAGTTCTTC. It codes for CASSPGAGVGYEQFF.

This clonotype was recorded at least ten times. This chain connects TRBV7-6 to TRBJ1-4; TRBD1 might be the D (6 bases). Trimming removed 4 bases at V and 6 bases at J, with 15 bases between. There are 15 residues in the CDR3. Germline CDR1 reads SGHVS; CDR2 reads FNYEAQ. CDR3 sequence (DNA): TGTGCCAGCAGCTCCCCAACAGGGCGGGATGAAAAACTGTTTTTT. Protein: CASSSPTGRDEKLFF.

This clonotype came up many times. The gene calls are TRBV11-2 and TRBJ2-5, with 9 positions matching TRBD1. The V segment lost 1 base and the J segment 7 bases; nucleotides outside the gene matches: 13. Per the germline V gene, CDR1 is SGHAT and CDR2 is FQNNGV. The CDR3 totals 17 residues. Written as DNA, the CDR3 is TGTGCCAGCAGCTTAGGGGGACAGGGCTCATTGTTTGGGACCCAGTACTTC. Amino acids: CASSLGGQGSLFGTQYF.

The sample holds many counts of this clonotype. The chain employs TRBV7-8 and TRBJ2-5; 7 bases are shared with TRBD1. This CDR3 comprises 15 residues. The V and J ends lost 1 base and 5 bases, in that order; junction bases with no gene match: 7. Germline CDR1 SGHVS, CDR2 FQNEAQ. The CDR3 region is CASSLVEGGWETQYF. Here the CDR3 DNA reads TGTGCCAGCAGCTTAGTGGAAGGGGGCTGGGAGACCCAGTACTTC.

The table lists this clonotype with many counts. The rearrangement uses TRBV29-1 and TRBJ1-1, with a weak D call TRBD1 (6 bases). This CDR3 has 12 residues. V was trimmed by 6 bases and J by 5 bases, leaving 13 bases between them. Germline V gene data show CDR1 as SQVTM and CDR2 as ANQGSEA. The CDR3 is CSVKTGSTEAFF. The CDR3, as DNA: TGCAGCGTGAAAACAGGGTCAACTGAAGCTTTCTTT.

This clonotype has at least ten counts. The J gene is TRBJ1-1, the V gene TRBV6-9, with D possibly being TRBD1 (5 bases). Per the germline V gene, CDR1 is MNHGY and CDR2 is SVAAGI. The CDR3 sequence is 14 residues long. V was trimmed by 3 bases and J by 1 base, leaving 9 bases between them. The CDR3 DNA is TGTGCCAGCAGTTACAAGACAGCGAACACTGAAGCTTTCTTT. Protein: CASSYKTANTEAFF.

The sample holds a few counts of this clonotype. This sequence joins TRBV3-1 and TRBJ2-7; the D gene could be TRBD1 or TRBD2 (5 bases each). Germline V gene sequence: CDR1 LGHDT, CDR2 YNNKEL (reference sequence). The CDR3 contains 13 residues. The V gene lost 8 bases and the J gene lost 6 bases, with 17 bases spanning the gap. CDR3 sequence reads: CASGDQYAREQYF. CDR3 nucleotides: TGTGCCAGCGGGGACCAGTACGCCCGCGAGCAGTACTTC.